This T cell receptor beta chain was recorded in a study of blood T cell repertoires in COVID-19. About the study: The origin of the acute and convalescent COVID-19 samples was the United States, Italy and Spain. From T cells, B-cell-depleted T cells, or PBMCs came the material, which was cDNA or gDNA.

CDR3 length: 16 amino acids. The germline CDR1 and CDR2 sequences are SGHTS and YDEGEE. V was clipped by 2 bases and J by 2 bases, with 13 bases between them. The authors' processing: The assay estimated nucleated cells by amplifying reference gene primers. The table came from immunoSEQ multiplex PCR; TCRdb's copy has only in-frame clones and leaves some out. V and J calls and clone size are given by that table; D and trimming were obtained from the DNA. The table has about 61,000 clones, around 85% seen once; the top ten hold roughly 5.5%. This clone was recorded only once. Source material: peripheral blood. The V call is TRBV5-8, the J call TRBJ1-4; D is unclear. This receptor was obtained from a man aged 70 or older with acute or convalescent COVID-19. The CDR3 here is CASSFRGVGTNEKLFF. The CDR3 region has the DNA TGTGCCAGCAGCTTTCGTGGAGTCGGGACTAATGAAAAACTGTTTTTT.